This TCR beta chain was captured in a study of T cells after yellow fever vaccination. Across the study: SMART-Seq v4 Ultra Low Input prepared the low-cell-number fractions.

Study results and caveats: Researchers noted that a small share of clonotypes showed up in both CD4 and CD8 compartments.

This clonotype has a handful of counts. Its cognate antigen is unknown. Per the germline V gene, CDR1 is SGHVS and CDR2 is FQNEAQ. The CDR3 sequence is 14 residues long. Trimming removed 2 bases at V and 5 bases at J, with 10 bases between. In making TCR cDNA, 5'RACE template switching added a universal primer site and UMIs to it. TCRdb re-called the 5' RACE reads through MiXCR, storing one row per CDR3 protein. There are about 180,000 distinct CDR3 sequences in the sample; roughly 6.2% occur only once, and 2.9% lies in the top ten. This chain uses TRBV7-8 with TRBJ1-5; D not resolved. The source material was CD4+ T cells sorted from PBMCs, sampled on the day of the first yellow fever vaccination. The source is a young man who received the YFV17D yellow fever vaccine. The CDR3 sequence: CASSLTGQYQPQHF. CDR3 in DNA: TGTGCCAGCAGCTTAACCGGGCAGTATCAGCCCCAGCATTTT.